This entry lists 10 T cell receptor beta chains sequenced from one sample in a study of graft-versus-host responses after intestinal transplantation. Sequencing was performed with immunoSEQ multiplex PCR; in TCRdb, only in-frame clones are kept and a portion is missing. The repertoire holds 70,000 or so clones, with around 82% as singletons. For these receptors, no antigen is known. Material: unstimulated CD4+ T cells sorted from spleen or lymph node cells, obtained before transplant. The receptors here all came from a human donor who was the organ donor for an intestinal transplant.

This chain uses TRBV9 with TRBJ1-2; TRBD1 agrees at 8 bases. The CDR3 is 13 residues long. The germline CDR1 and CDR2 sequences are SGDLS and YYNGEE. The V segment lost 7 bases and the J segment 4 bases; nucleotides outside the gene matches: 6. In nucleotides, the CDR3 is TGTGCCAGCGGCTCCGACAGGGGCTATGGCTACACCTTC. Translated, it gives CASGSDRGYGYTF.

This clone turned up a few times. The chain employs TRBV19 and TRBJ1-5; 8 positions match TRBD1. The trim removed 6 bases at V and 1 base at J, leaving 5 bases unmatched. This CDR3 is built from 15 residues. Germline CDR1 reads LNHDA; CDR2 reads SQIVND (reference sequence). The DNA of the CDR3 is TGTGCCAGTAGAAGGGACAGGTGGAGCAATCAGCCCCAGCATTTT. Residues: CASRRDRWSNQPQHF.

For the CDR3, the DNA is TGTGCCAGCAAAACCCCGGGACAGGCTTCTGGAAACACCATATATTTT. It yields the protein CASKTPGQASGNTIYF. J is TRBJ1-3 and V is TRBV2; 8 nucleotides match TRBD1. J gave up 1 base and V 7 bases, and 9 bases lay outside the gene matches. Looked up from germline, CDR1 is SNHLY and CDR2 is FYNNEI. This CDR3 is 16 amino acids long.

This clone appeared a single time. The V and J genes are TRBV6-1 and TRBJ1-2; TRBD1 matches at 9 bases. V gave up 0 bases and J gave up 4 bases; unmatched junction bases: 9. The CDR3 extends over 17 amino acids. CDR1 and CDR2 (germline): MNHNS, SASEGT. CDR3 sequence: CASSEAYGTGSRYGYTF. The CDR3, as DNA: TGTGCCAGCAGTGAAGCCTACGGGACAGGGAGTCGCTATGGCTACACCTTC.

J is TRBJ2-4 and V is TRBV9, with TRBD2 matching 7 bases. The V gene end was trimmed by 4 bases and the J gene end by 3 bases; junction bases not matched to a gene: 10. CDR3 length equals 16 residues. Germline loops: CDR1 SGDLS, CDR2 YYNGEE. The CDR3 DNA sequence: TGTGCCAGCAGCCCCCTTGGGGGGGAGCTCAAAAACATTCAGTACTTC. This sequence encodes CASSPLGGELKNIQYF.

The V call is TRBV28, the J call TRBJ1-6, with D tentatively TRBD1 (5 bases). Trimming removed 2 bases from V and 1 base from J, with 6 bases in between. CDR1 is MDHEN, CDR2 SYDVKM, per germline. This CDR3 is 15 amino acids long. This CDR3 is CASSLRGSYNSPLHF. As DNA, the CDR3 is TGTGCCAGCAGTTTACGGGGGTCCTATAATTCACCCCTCCACTTT.

The V call is TRBV19, the J call TRBJ2-2; D is possibly TRBD2 (5 bases). The CDR3 contains 14 residues. Germline CDR1 is LNHDA and CDR2 is SQIVND (reference sequence). V was shortened by 4 bases and J by 5 bases, with 11 bases between the two germline ends. The CDR3 region is CASSKGGPTGELFF. CDR3 bases: TGTGCCAGTAGTAAAGGAGGACCTACCGGGGAGCTGTTTTTT. The complete variable domain, with remaining parts taken from reference TRBV19 and TRBJ2-2, reads DGGITQSPKYLFRKEGQNVTLSCEQNLNHDAMYWYRQDPGQGLRLIYYSQIVNDFQKGDIAEGYSVSREKKESFPLTVTSAQKNPTAFYLCASSKGGPTGELFFGEGSRLTVL.

The chain combines TRBV5-8 with TRBJ1-5, with 8 bases identical to TRBD1. The CDR3 covers 17 residues. Unmatched junction bases numbered 9, after V lost 0 bases and J lost 4 bases. The germline V gene has CDR1 SGHTS and CDR2 YDEGEE. CDR3 region: CASSLDRGGPVNQPQHF. The CDR3 DNA reads as TGTGCCAGCAGCTTGGACAGGGGGGGTCCCGTTAATCAGCCCCAGCATTTT.

This chain connects TRBV7-2 to TRBJ1-4, with D possibly matching TRBD1 (6 bases). Trimming pared 2 bases from V and 8 bases from J, leaving 18 bases between. The CDR3 has 16 amino acids. Germline V CDR1 and CDR2: SGHTA, FQGNSA. The CDR3 loop reads CASSLKGGGAREKLFF. The CDR3 nucleotides read TGTGCCAGCAGCTTAAAAGGCGGGGGGGCGAGGGAAAAACTGTTTTTT.

The chain recombines TRBV28 with TRBJ2-4; weak D call: TRBD1 (6 bases). The CDR3 contains 15 residues. Trimming stripped 5 bases from V and 7 bases from J, with 18 bases between. In germline, CDR1 is MDHEN, CDR2 SYDVKM. The CDR3 DNA is TGTGCCAGCAGTGTACGACAGGTTGGCCGGAACATTCAGTACTTC. The encoded protein is CASSVRQVGRNIQYF.